This T cell receptor (beta chain) was found in a study of blood T cell repertoires in COVID-19. Study-wide context: From the United States, Italy and Spain came samples of acute and convalescent COVID-19.

Losses at the gene ends were 5 bases for V and 7 bases for J; bases not matched to a gene: 9. The CDR3 is 15 residues long. Per germline, CDR1 SGHTA and CDR2 FQGNSA. Profiled with immunoSEQ multiplex PCR; TCRdb holds only in-frame clones, not every one. This sample has around 180,000 clones, with 70% to 85% found just once. V gene TRBV7-2 combines with J gene TRBJ2-7; the match to TRBD1 covers 12 bases. This clonotype was obtained from a woman aged 25 to 39 with acute or convalescent COVID-19. Sample: peripheral blood. The CDR3 nucleotides are TGTGCCAGCAGCCCCCCGGGACAGGGGGCGGGGGAGCAGTACTTC. The encoded protein is CASSPPGQGAGEQYF.